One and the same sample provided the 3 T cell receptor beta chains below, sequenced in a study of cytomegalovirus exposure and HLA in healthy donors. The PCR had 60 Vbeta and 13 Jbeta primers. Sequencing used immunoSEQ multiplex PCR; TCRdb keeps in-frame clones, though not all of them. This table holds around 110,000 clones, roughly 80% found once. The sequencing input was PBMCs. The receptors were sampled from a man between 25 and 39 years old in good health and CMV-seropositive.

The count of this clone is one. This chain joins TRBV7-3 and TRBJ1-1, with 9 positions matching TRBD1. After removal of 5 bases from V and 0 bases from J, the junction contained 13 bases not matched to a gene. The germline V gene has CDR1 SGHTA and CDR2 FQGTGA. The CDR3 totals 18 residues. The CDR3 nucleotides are TGTGCCAGCAGCGCCGCAGCCCCGGGACAGGGTATGAACACTGAAGCTTTCTTT. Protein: CASSAAAPGQGMNTEAFF. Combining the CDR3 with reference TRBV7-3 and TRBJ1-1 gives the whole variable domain GAGVSQTPSNKVTEKGKYVELRCDPISGHTALYWYRQSLGQGPEFLIYFQGTGAADDSGLPNDRFFAVRPEGSVSTLKIQRTERGDSAVYLCASSAAAPGQGMNTEAFFGQGTRLTVV.

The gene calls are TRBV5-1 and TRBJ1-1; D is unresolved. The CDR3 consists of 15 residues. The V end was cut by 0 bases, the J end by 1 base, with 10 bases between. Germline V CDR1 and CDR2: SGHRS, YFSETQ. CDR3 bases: TGCGCCAGCAGCTTGGCTCCGGTAACGAACACTGAAGCTTTCTTT. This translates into CASSLAPVTNTEAFF.

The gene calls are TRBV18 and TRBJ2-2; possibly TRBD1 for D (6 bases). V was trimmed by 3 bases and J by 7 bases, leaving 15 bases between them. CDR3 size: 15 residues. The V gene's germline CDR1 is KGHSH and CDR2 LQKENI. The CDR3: CASSPLDSIYGELFF. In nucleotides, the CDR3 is TGTGCCAGCTCACCGCTGGACAGCATTTACGGGGAGCTGTTTTTT.